This TCR beta chain came from a study of blood T cell repertoires in COVID-19. The CDR3 has 16 amino acids. J gave up 2 bases and V 0 bases, and 3 bases lay outside the gene matches. CDR1 is KGHSH and CDR2 is LQKENI in the germline V gene. Clones were sequenced by immunoSEQ multiplex PCR, and TCRdb holds only the in-frame ones, with some missing. This table has over 150,000 clones, about 83% appearing once. The genes are TRBV18 and TRBJ2-2; 7 positions match TRBD2. Sequencing was done on a sample of peripheral blood. The TCR sequence derives from an elderly woman with acute or convalescent COVID-19. The CDR3 DNA reads as TGTGCCAGCTCACCACCCAGCGGGGTTAACACCGGGGAGCTGTTTTTT. Residues: CASSPPSGVNTGELFF.